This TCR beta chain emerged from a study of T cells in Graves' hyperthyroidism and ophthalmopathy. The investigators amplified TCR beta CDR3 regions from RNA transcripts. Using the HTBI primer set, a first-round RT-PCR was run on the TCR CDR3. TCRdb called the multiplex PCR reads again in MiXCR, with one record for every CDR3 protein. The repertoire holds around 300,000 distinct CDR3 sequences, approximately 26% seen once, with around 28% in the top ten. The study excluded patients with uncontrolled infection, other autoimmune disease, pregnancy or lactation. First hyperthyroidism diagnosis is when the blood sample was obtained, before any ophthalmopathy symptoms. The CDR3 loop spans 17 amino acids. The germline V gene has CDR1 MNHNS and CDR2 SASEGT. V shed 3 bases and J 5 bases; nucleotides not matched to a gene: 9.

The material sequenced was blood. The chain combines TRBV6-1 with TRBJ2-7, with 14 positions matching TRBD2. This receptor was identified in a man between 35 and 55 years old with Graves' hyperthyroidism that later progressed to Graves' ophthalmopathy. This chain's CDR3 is CASSEIGTSGSIHEQYF. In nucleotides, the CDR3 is TGTGCCAGCAGTGAGATAGGGACTAGCGGGAGCATCCACGAGCAGTACTTC.